This is a list of T cell receptor beta chains from one sample in a study of blood T cell repertoires in COVID-19. This table comes from immunoSEQ multiplex PCR, and its TCRdb copy is limited to in-frame clones, with some not included. The sample contains under 250,000 clones, roughly four fifths of which appear only once. The sample consisted of peripheral blood. These receptors all stem from a man between 45 and 60 years old with acute or convalescent COVID-19. The CDR3 runs from the conserved cysteine through the conserved F or W. The D gene is left open where the match is weak. Rows give clone size only sometimes, using once, few, many, or a class for an expanded clone.

>TRBV7-3|TRBJ2-5|.|TRBD2
TGTGCCAGCTCGCAAGGCGGCGGGAGACGAGAGACCCAGTACTTC
CASSQGGGRRETQYF
>TRBV9|TRBJ2-5|.|TRBD2
TGTGCCAGCAGCGTAGGCGGGAGCGAGTACCAAGAGACCCAGTACTTC
CASSVGGSEYQETQYF
>TRBV27|TRBJ2-6|.|.
TGTGCCAGCAGTTTATCTTATATCCGGGAATCTGGGGCCAACGTCCTGACTTTC
CASSLSYIRESGANVLTF
>TRBV9|TRBJ1-1|.|.
TGTGCCAGCAGCGTATCAGCGGAAAACACTGAAGCTTTCTTT
CASSVSAENTEAFF
>TRBV5-8|TRBJ2-1|.|.
TGTGCCAGCAGCTTGAAAAGAGGGAGGCTTGATGAGCAGTTCTTC
CASSLKRGRLDEQFF
>TRBV28|TRBJ1-4|.|TRBD1
TGTGCCAGCAGTTCCTCGGGACAGGTTAATGAAAAACTGTTTTTT
CASSSSGQVNEKLFF
>TRBV7-9|TRBJ1-2|.|.
TGTGCCAGCAGCTTAGACAGTTATGGCTACACCTTC
CASSLDSYGYTF
>TRBV7-8|TRBJ2-1|few|TRBD2
TGTGCCAGCAGCTTAGCGCTCGGATCCCTTTACCTAGCGGGAGGGAAATACAATGAGCAGTTCTTC
CASSLALGSLYLAGGKYNEQFF
>TRBV6-5|TRBJ1-4|.|.
TGTGCCAGCAGTTACGAAGCTTCGAATGAAAAACTGTTTTTT
CASSYEASNEKLFF
>TRBV10-3|TRBJ2-5|.|.
TGTGCCATCAGTGAGTCCCTGGCAGGGCAAGAGACCCAGTACTTC
CAISESLAGQETQYF
>TRBV21-1|TRBJ2-7|few|.
TGTGCCAGCAGCAAAGCGCTTTGTAAGCGGGGGGTCTACGAGCAGTACTTC
CASSKALCKRGVYEQYF
>TRBV19|TRBJ2-2|once|TRBD1
TGTGCCAGTAAAGGGGGGACAGGGGGCCTCACCGGGGAGCTGTTTTTT
CASKGGTGGLTGELFF
>TRBV7-8|TRBJ2-1|.|.
TGTGCCAGTACCTCGACAGGCTCCTACAATGAGCAGTTCTTC
CASTSTGSYNEQFF